This T cell receptor beta chain was profiled in a study of blood T cell repertoires in COVID-19. Across the whole study: T cells, B-cell-depleted T cells, or PBMCs supplied cDNA or gDNA.

Libraries were prepared by immunoSEQ multiplex PCR; TCRdb keeps only in-frame clonotypes and omits some of them. Here the sample spans some 300,000 clones, 88% being singletons. Trimming took 0 bases from V and 4 from J, leaving 15 bases between them. From germline, CDR1 is SGDLS and CDR2 YYNGEE. This CDR3 region has 16 residues. This TCR derives from a woman aged 25 to 45 who had recovered from COVID-19. Sequencing used peripheral blood. The rearrangement links TRBV9 to TRBJ2-3; D possibly corresponds to TRBD1 (5 bases). CDR3 DNA sequence: TGTGCCAGCAGCGTAGATTCAGGGTGGACGCCAGATACGCAGTATTTT. Translating gives CASSVDSGWTPDTQYF. The full variable domain, with the rest looked up from reference TRBV9 and TRBJ2-3, is DSGVTQTPKHLITATGQRVTLRCSPRSGDLSVYWYQQSLDQGLQFLIQYYNGEERAKGNILERFSAQQFPDLHSELNLSSLELGDSALYFCASSVDSGWTPDTQYFGPGTRLTVL.